One and the same sample provided the 6 T cell receptor beta chains below, sequenced in a study of blood T cell repertoires in COVID-19. Using immunoSEQ multiplex PCR, the repertoire was profiled, and TCRdb retains in-frame clones only, with some absent. The sample lists about 220,000 clones, roughly 80% occurring once. Material for sequencing was peripheral blood. Source of these receptors: a woman aged 65 to 85 with COVID-19, enrolled during active disease.

The chain couples TRBV28 to TRBJ2-2; 8 bases align to TRBD2. CDR1 and CDR2 (germline): MDHEN, SYDVKM. The CDR3 contains 16 residues. The V and J ends lost 2 bases and 5 bases, in that order; junction bases with no gene match: 7. CDR3 sequence reads: CASSLPRAGGTGELFF. CDR3 coding DNA: TGTGCCAGCAGTTTACCCAGGGCGGGAGGAACCGGGGAGCTGTTTTTT.

This clone has a single count. CDR3 DNA sequence: TGTGCCAGCAGCTTAGGCGTTAGGAACGGGGGACGTACAGATACGCAGTATTTT. Translation gives CASSLGVRNGGRTDTQYF. V and J are TRBV11-3 and TRBJ2-3, with D perhaps TRBD2 (6 bases). The CDR3 extends over 18 amino acids. From germline, CDR1 is SGHNT and CDR2 YENEEA. The ends were cut back, 1 base at V and 3 bases at J, with 20 bases in the middle.

This clone was seen more than once but under ten times. The gene calls are TRBV2 and TRBJ2-4, with unresolved D. Germline V gives CDR1 SNHLY, CDR2 FYNNEI. V shed 11 bases and J shed 1 base, with 12 bases lying between them. The CDR3 is 13 residues long. Here the CDR3 DNA reads TGTGCCGGCTCGTTTGTTGCCAAAAACATTCAGTACTTC. This gives the protein CAGSFVAKNIQYF.

This chain links TRBV27 with TRBJ1-5; the match to TRBD1 covers 8 bases. Trimming removed 6 bases from V and 2 bases from J; junction bases left unmatched: 6. From germline, CDR1 is MNHEY and CDR2 SMNVEV (reference sequence). This CDR3 is 15 amino acids long. The CDR3 sequence is CASRGGQGGNQPQHF. The CDR3 DNA is TGTGCCAGCAGGGGAGGACAGGGCGGCAATCAGCCCCAGCATTTT.

This sequence joins TRBV7-2 and TRBJ1-2; 8 bases fit TRBD1. CDR1 is SGHTA and CDR2 is FQGNSA in the germline V gene. CDR3 length: 13 amino acids. V lost 1 base to trimming and J lost 7 bases; unmatched junction nucleotides: 2. CDR3 nucleotides: TGTGCCAGCAGCTTAGGCAGGGGGCGTGGCTACACCTTC. Protein sequence: CASSLGRGRGYTF.

The chain combines TRBV6-6 with TRBJ2-1; 7 nucleotides agree with TRBD1. Trimming cost V 10 bases and J 0 bases; bases outside gene matches: 12. This CDR3 is built from 16 residues. CDR1 MNHNY and CDR2 SVGAGI come from the germline V gene (reference sequence). The CDR3 spells CAIRGQAPSSYNEQFF. CDR3 sequence (DNA): TGTGCCATAAGGGGGCAGGCTCCTAGCTCCTACAATGAGCAGTTCTTC.